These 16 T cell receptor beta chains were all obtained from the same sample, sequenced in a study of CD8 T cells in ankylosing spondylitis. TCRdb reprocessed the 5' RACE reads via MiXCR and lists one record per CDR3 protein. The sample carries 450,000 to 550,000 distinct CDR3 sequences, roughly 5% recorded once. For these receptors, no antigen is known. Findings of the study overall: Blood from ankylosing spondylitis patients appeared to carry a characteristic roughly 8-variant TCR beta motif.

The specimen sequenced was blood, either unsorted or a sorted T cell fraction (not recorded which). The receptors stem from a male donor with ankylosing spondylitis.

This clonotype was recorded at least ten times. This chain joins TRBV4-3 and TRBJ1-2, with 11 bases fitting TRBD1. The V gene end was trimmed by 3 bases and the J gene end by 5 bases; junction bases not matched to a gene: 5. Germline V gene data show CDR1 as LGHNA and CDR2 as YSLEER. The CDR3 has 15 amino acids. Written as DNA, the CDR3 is TGCGCCAGCAGCCACCGGACAGGGGGCGGGTATGGCTACACCTTC. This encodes CASSHRTGGGYGYTF.

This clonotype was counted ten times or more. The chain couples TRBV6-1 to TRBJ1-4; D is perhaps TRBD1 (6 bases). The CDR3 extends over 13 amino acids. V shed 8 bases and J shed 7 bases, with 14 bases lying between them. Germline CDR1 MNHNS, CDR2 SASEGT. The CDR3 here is CASGGGRGEKLFF. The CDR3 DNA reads TGTGCCAGCGGCGGGGGGCGAGGTGAAAAACTGTTTTTT.

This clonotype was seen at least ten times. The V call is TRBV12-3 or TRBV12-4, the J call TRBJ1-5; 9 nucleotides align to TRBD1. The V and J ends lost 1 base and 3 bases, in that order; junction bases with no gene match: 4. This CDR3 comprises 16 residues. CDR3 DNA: TGTGCCAGCAGTTTAGGCGGGACAGGGACCAATCAGCCCCAGCATTTT. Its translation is CASSLGGTGTNQPQHF.

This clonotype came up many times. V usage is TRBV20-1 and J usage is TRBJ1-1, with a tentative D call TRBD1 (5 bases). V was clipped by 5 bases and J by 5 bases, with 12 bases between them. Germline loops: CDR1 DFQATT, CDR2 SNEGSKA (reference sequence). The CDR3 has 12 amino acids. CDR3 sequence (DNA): TGCAGTGCTCGCCGCGGGGGGACTGAAGCTTTCTTT. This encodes CSARRGGTEAFF.

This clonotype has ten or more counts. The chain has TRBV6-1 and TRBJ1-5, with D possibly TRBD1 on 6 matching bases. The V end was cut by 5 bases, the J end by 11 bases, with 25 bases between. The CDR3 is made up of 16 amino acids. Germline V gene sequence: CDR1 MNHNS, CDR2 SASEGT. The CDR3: CASSTGAGRPRGAQHF. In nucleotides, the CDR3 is TGTGCCAGCAGTACCGGGGCCGGGAGGCCTAGGGGGGCCCAGCATTTT.

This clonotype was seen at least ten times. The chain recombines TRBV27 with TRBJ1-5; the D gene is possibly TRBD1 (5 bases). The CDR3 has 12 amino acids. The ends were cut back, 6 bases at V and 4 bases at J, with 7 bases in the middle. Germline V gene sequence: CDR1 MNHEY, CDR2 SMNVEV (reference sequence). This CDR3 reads CASRGGNQPQHF. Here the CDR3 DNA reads TGTGCCAGCAGGGGGGGAAATCAGCCCCAGCATTTT.

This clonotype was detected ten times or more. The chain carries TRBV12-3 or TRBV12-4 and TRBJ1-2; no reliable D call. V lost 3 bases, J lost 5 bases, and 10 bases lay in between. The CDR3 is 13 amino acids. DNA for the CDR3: TGTGCCAGCAGTTTTAGGGTGTCGTATGGCTACACCTTC. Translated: CASSFRVSYGYTF.

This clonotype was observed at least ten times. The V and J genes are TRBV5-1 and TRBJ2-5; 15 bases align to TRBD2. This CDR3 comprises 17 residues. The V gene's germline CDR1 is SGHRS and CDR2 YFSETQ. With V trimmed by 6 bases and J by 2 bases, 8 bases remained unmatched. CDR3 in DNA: TGCGCCAGCACCTACGGCGGACTAGCGGGAGGGCAAGAGACCCAGTACTTC. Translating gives CASTYGGLAGGQETQYF. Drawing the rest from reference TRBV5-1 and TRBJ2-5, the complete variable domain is KAGVTQTPRYLIKTRGQQVTLSCSPISGHRSVSWYQQTPGQGLQFLFEYFSETQRNKGNFPGRFSGRQFSNSRSEMNVSTLELGDSALYLCASTYGGLAGGQETQYFGPGTRLLVL.

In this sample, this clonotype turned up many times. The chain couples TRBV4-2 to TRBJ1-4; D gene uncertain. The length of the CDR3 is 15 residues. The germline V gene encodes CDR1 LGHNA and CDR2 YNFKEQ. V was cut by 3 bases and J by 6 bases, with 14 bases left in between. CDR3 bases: TGTGCCAGCAGCCATAGACCCTCCGGGGATGAAAAACTGTTTTTT. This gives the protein CASSHRPSGDEKLFF.

As DNA, the CDR3 is TGTGCCAGCGGCGCCGGGACAGGGTACCAGCCCCAGCATTTT. Translated, it gives CASGAGTGYQPQHF. V usage is TRBV27 and J usage is TRBJ1-5; 9 nucleotides agree with TRBD1. CDR1 is MNHEY and CDR2 is SMNVEV in the germline V gene (reference sequence). The trim removed 8 bases at V and 7 bases at J, leaving 9 bases unmatched. This CDR3 spans 14 amino acids.

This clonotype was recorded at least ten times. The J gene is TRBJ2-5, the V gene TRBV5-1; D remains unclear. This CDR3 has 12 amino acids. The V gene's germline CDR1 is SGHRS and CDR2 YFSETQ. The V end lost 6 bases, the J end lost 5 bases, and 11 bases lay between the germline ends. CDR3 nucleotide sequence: TGCGCCAGCACCGATACCGGGGAGACCCAGTACTTC. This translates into CASTDTGETQYF.

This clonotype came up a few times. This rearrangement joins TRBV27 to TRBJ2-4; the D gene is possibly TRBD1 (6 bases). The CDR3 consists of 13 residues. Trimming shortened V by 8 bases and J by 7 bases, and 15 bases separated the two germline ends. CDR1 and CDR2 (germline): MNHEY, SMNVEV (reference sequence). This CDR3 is CASGKQGGNIQYF. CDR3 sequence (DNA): TGTGCCAGCGGTAAACAGGGTGGGAACATTCAGTACTTC.

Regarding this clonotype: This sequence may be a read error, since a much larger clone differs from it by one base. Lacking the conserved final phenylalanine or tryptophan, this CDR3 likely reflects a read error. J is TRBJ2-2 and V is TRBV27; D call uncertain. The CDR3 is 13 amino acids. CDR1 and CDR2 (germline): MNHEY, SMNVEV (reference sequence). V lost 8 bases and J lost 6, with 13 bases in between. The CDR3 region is CASGEQKPGELFL. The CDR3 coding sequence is TGTGCCAGCGGGGAACAAAAACCCGGGGAGCTGTTTCTT.

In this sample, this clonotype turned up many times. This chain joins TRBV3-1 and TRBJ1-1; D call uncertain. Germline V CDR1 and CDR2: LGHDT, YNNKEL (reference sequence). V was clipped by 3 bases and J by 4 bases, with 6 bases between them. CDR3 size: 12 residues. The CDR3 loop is CASSQGSTEAFF. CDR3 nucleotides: TGTGCCAGCAGCCAGGGGAGCACTGAAGCTTTCTTT.

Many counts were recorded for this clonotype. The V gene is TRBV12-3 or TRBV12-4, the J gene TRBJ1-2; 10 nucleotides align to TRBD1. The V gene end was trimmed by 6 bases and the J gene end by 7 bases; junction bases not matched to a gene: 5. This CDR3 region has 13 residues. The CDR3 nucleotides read TGTGCCAGCAGCTTTGACAGGGGGCTTGGCTACACCTTC. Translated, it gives CASSFDRGLGYTF.

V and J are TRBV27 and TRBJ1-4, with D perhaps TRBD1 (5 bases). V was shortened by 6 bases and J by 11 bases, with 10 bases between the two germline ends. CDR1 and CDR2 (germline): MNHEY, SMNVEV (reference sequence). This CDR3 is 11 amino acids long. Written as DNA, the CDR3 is TGTGCCAGCAGCCCGGGACTTAAACTGTTTTTT. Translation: CASSPGLKLFF.